This T cell receptor beta chain is from a study of blood T cell repertoires in COVID-19. About the research overall: Sources were T cells, B-cell-depleted T cells, or PBMCs; the material itself was cDNA or gDNA.

CDR1 is MNHNS and CDR2 is SASEGT in the germline V gene. J was trimmed by 3 bases and V by 6 bases; bases with no gene match: 8. CDR3 length: 15 residues. The method was immunoSEQ multiplex PCR; TCRdb's version includes in-frame clones alone and lacks a portion of them. The sample records a few hundred thousand clones, more than 70% being singletons. Everyone who took part was roughly 18 to 100 years old, and they came from 20 to 25 US areas. Shortly before study entry, within 2 weeks, exposed participants had met a COVID-19 case. The J gene is TRBJ1-1, the V gene TRBV6-1; 9 nucleotides match TRBD1. The sample comprised PBMCs or T cells enriched from blood (not recorded which). This receptor was taken from a woman aged 25 to 39 who had been exposed to COVID-19. The CDR3 nucleotides read TGTGCCAGCAGACGAGAACAGGGGGCAGACACTGAAGCTTTCTTT. Protein: CASRREQGADTEAFF.